This entry lists 12 T cell receptor beta chains sequenced from one sample in a study of T-cell memory formation after mild COVID-19. MiXCR, run by TCRdb on the 5' RACE reads, gives a single entry per CDR3 protein. The sample has 35,000 to 45,000 distinct CDR3 sequences; roughly 7.2% are singletons. Sequencing used PBMCs or a T cell subset sorted from them (not recorded which). These receptors were obtained from a man aged 18 to 29 who had mild COVID-19 (a few samples of this study predate the infection). Cell type and time point are not known.

The V gene is TRBV5-1, the J gene TRBJ2-1; TRBD1 aligns across 7 bases. J lost 5 bases, V lost 4 bases, and 6 bases had no gene match. CDR1 and CDR2 (germline): SGHRS, YFSETQ. This CDR3 has 14 residues. The CDR3 DNA sequence: TGCGCCAGCAGCGGACTGACAGGGAACAATGAGCAGTTCTTC. The encoded protein is CASSGLTGNNEQFF.

This chain joins TRBV2 and TRBJ2-2; 8 nucleotides match TRBD1. The CDR3 sequence is 13 residues long. V lost 6 bases to trimming and J lost 6 bases; unmatched junction nucleotides: 3. Germline loops: CDR1 SNHLY, CDR2 FYNNEI. Here the CDR3 DNA reads TGTGCCAGCAGCCCACAGGGGGCCGGGGAGCTGTTTTTT. Translation: CASSPQGAGELFF.

This clonotype was detected only a few times. V and J are TRBV14 and TRBJ1-6; D is unclear. CDR1 SGHDN and CDR2 FVKESK come from the germline V gene. V was clipped by 3 bases and J by 9 bases, with 6 bases between them. The CDR3 sequence is 12 residues long. The CDR3 bases are TGTGCCAGCAGCCATTCCCTTTCACCCCTCCACTTT. Its translation: CASSHSLSPLHF.

The rearrangement uses TRBV4-3 and TRBJ2-2; 9 positions agree with TRBD1. The length of the CDR3 is 17 residues. V trimming: 1 base; J trimming: 2 bases; junction bases outside the gene matches: 5. Germline V gene data show CDR1 as LGHNA and CDR2 as YSLEER. The CDR3 DNA sequence: TGCGCCAGCAGCCAAGGAACAGGGGGCGCAAACACCGGGGAGCTGTTTTTT. Its protein product is CASSQGTGGANTGELFF.

This chain joins TRBV29-1 and TRBJ2-5; D gene uncertain. The CDR3 totals 11 residues. Between the trimmed V and J ends, which lost 6 bases and 4 bases, there was a span of 9 bases. CDR1 and CDR2 (germline): SQVTM, ANQGSEA. CDR3 DNA: TGCAGCGTCAGGAGAAGAGAGACCCAGTACTTC. Translated: CSVRRRETQYF.

The rearrangement joins TRBV9 to TRBJ1-2; tentatively, D is TRBD1 (6 bases). Germline V gene data show CDR1 as SGDLS and CDR2 as YYNGEE. V shed 3 bases and J shed 6 bases, with 18 bases lying between them. The CDR3 contains 15 residues. CDR3 DNA: TGTGCCAGCAGCGCAGTCGGGGGCGCCAGGGATGGCTACACCTTC. Translating gives CASSAVGGARDGYTF.

This clonotype has just a few counts. The V gene is TRBV7-9, the J gene TRBJ2-7; 7 bases are shared with TRBD1. Germline V lookup: CDR1 SEHNR, CDR2 FQNEAQ (reference sequence). The V gene end was trimmed by 1 base and the J gene end by 2 bases; junction bases not matched to a gene: 5. The CDR3 sequence is 15 residues long. The CDR3 spells CASSLEVGTAYEQYF. The CDR3 region has the DNA TGTGCCAGCAGCTTAGAGGTGGGGACAGCCTACGAGCAGTACTTC.

This clonotype occurred many times. The chain combines TRBV4-1 with TRBJ2-7; 7 bases are shared with TRBD1. Germline CDR1 is MGHRA and CDR2 is YSYEKL. CDR3 length: 14 residues. V lost 3 bases to trimming and J lost 2 bases; unmatched junction nucleotides: 4. The CDR3 DNA sequence: TGCGCCAGCAGCCAGCCGGGACAGACCTACGAGCAGTACTTC. It specifies CASSQPGQTYEQYF.

The sample holds many counts of this clonotype. The genes are TRBV11-2 and TRBJ2-4; no firm D call. This CDR3 has 14 residues. Trimming cost V 5 bases and J 0 bases, with 8 bases left between them. The germline V gene has CDR1 SGHAT and CDR2 FQNNGV. The CDR3 sequence: CASSTPLAKNIQYF. The CDR3 DNA is TGTGCCAGCAGCACCCCCCTAGCCAAAAACATTCAGTACTTC.

This sequence joins TRBV21-1 and TRBJ2-5; TRBD1, the table's D call, lacks a check against the DNA. TRBV21-1 is marked as a pseudogene. The CDR3 runs 14 residues. The DNA of the CDR3 is TGTGCCAGCAGCAAAGGACCGGGTAACGAGACCCAGTACTTC. It yields the protein CASSKGPGNETQYF.

This clonotype came up a few times. Its ends do not fully match the called genes, so a read error is possible. The chain employs TRBV7-2 and TRBJ2-7; TRBD1 matches 7 bases. The length of the CDR3 is 13 residues. From germline, CDR1 is SGHTA and CDR2 FQGNSA. DNA for the CDR3: TGTGCCAGCAGCTTCAATGGCCAGGGGGAGCCGTACTTC. Its translation: CASSFNGQGEPYF.

This clonotype has a handful of counts. The chain uses TRBV28 and TRBJ1-6; no firm D call. Trimming removed 4 bases from V and 6 bases from J, with 16 bases in between. Germline V CDR1 and CDR2: MDHEN, SYDVKM. This CDR3 spans 16 amino acids. The CDR3 is CASSSPRRDSNSPLHF. The CDR3 DNA follows: TGTGCCAGCAGTTCACCTAGGAGGGATTCTAATTCACCCCTCCACTTT. The whole variable domain, filled in from reference TRBV28 and TRBJ1-6, reads DVKVTQSSRYLVKRTGEKVFLECVQDMDHENMFWYRQDPGLGLRLIYFSYDVKMKEKGDIPEGYSVSREKKERFSLILESASTNQTSMYLCASSSPRRDSNSPLHFGNGTRLTVT.